These 3 T cell receptor beta chains originate from one sample sequenced in a study of T cells in Graves' hyperthyroidism and ophthalmopathy. Amplification of TCR beta CDR3 regions was performed using RNA transcripts as template. Researchers ran a first-round RT-PCR on the TCR CDR3 using the HTBI primer set. Each CDR3 protein gets one entry after TCRdb re-called the multiplex PCR reads with MiXCR. This sample yields around 800,000 distinct CDR3 sequences, of which 38% are seen a single time; approximately 8.7% belongs to the top ten. The sample comprised blood. The source is a man aged 18 to 35 with Graves' hyperthyroidism.

The table lists this clonotype with a count of one. The rearrangement links TRBV6-5 to TRBJ2-7, with D maybe TRBD1 (7 bases). V shed 2 bases and J shed 2 bases, with 16 bases lying between them. This CDR3 is 16 amino acids long. Germline V gives CDR1 MNHEY, CDR2 SVGAGI. The DNA of the CDR3 is TGTGCCAGCAGTTACAATTCGGGGGACAGCACCTACGAGCAGTACTTC. Protein product: CASSYNSGDSTYEQYF.

The CDR3 loop is CASSSTGIAEAFF. CDR3 DNA sequence: TGTGCCAGCAGTTCGACGGGGATCGCTGAAGCTTTCTTT. The chain employs TRBV6-5 and TRBJ1-1; D ambiguous. Germline V gene lookup returns CDR1 MNHEY and CDR2 SVGAGI. CDR3 size: 13 residues. Between the trimmed V and J ends, which lost 4 bases and 6 bases, there was a span of 12 bases.

This clonotype appeared a few times. The CDR3 nucleotides are TGTGCCAGCAGCCAAGACTCCAGCATGAACACTGAAGCTTTCTTT. Its translation is CASSQDSSMNTEAFF. The chain carries TRBV11-2 and TRBJ1-1; the D is unclear. Trimming shortened V by 5 bases and J by 0 bases, and 13 bases separated the two germline ends. The V gene's germline CDR1 is SGHAT and CDR2 FQNNGV. CDR3 length: 15 amino acids.